The source of this T cell receptor (beta chain) is a study of cytomegalovirus exposure and HLA in healthy donors. General study points: More clonal expansion characterized HLA-associated TCR beta chains than equally common others in a later analysis.

With respect to this clone: The antigen is not known.

PCR amplification relied on 60 Vbeta primers (plus 13 Jbeta primers). TCRdb keeps only in-frame clones here, not all; method: immunoSEQ multiplex PCR. The sample carries 200,000 or so clones, over 70% recorded once. The V segment lost 8 bases and the J segment 3 bases; nucleotides outside the gene matches: 5. Germline lookup yields CDR1 LNHDA and CDR2 SQIVND (reference sequence). The CDR3 contains 14 residues. The V and J genes are TRBV19 and TRBJ2-3; 10 nucleotides agree with TRBD1. This clonotype originated in a man aged 45-60 years in good health and CMV-seronegative. Sequencing input: PBMCs. CDR3 DNA sequence: TGTGCCAGTGGGGACAGGGGACGAACAGATACGCAGTATTTT. Its translation is CASGDRGRTDTQYF. Full variable domain (remainder filled in from reference TRBV19 and TRBJ2-3): DGGITQSPKYLFRKEGQNVTLSCEQNLNHDAMYWYRQDPGQGLRLIYYSQIVNDFQKGDIAEGYSVSREKKESFPLTVTSAQKNPTAFYLCASGDRGRTDTQYFGPGTRLTVL.